This T cell receptor beta chain was captured by sequencing in a study of technical replicates of blood from several donors. The repertoire was sequenced with immunoSEQ multiplex PCR; TCRdb's copy has only in-frame clones and lacks some. The sample gives tens of thousands of clones, about 90% of which show up once; around 0.3% is in the top ten. Sample: T cells isolated from PBMCs. The sequence came from a human donor in good health.

CDR3 region: CASSVSQGTQETQYF. Written as DNA, the CDR3 is TGTGCCAGCAGCGTTTCACAGGGAACCCAAGAGACCCAGTACTTC. J is TRBJ2-5 and V is TRBV9, with a weak D call TRBD1 (6 bases). Deletions cut 2 bases from V and 1 base from J, with 12 bases between. Germline CDR1 and CDR2: SGDLS and YYNGEE. This CDR3 is 15 amino acids long.